This T cell receptor beta chain was profiled in a study of blood T cell repertoires in COVID-19. Data came from immunoSEQ multiplex PCR; TCRdb stores just in-frame clones and leaves some out. The sample carries 250,000 or so clones, 87% recorded once. What was sequenced was PBMCs or T cells enriched from blood (not recorded which). This sequence was found in a woman younger than 45 with acute COVID-19.

CDR3: CSVRQGRLNTEAFF. The CDR3 region has the DNA TGCAGCGTTCGTCAGGGGCGGTTGAACACTGAAGCTTTCTTT. The chain recombines TRBV29-1 with TRBJ1-1, with a weak D call TRBD1 (6 bases). Germline lookup yields CDR1 SQVTM and CDR2 ANQGSEA. This CDR3 region has 14 residues. With 5 bases removed from V and 0 bases from J, the gap between germline ends came to 13 bases.